This TCR beta chain was observed in a study of T cell responses to AZD1222 COVID-19 vaccine. General study findings and limits: Repertoire sampling happened only post peak T cell response. It should be noted that donors were predominantly white British and more often female, and clonal diversity was possibly underestimated. Spike was spanned by vaccine-associated CD4 TCRs, which were dominant at 160-218 and 743-854.

This clone showed up just once. The target antigen is unknown. The data were produced by immunoSEQ multiplex PCR, yet TCRdb's version contains in-frame clones alone and is incomplete. The sample holds about 120,000 clones, around 90% seen once. Germline-derived CDR1 and CDR2 are MDHEN and SYDVKM. The CDR3 runs 14 residues. Trimming at V came to 6 bases and at J to 11 bases, leaving 8 bases not matched to a gene. The sample consisted of peripheral blood, taken 28 days after the second dose of the MenACWY control vaccine. This clonotype originated in an adult who received the MenACWY meningococcal vaccine as a control. The chain carries TRBV28 and TRBJ1-6; 9 nucleotides line up with TRBD1. The CDR3 region is CASSGPDRGTPLHF. CDR3 bases: TGTGCCAGCAGCGGCCCGGACAGGGGAACACCCCTCCACTTT.